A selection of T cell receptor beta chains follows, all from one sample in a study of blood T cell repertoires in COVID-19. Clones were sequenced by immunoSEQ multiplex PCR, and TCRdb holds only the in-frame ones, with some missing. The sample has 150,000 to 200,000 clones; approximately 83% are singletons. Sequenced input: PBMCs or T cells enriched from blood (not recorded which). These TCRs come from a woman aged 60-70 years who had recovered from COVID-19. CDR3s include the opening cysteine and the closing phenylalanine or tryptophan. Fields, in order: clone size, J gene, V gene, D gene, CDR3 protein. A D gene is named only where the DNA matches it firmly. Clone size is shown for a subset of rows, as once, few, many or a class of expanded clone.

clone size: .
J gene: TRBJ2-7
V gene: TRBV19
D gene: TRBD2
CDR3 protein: CASSIGGGTDEQYF

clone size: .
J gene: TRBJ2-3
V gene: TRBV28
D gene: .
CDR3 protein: CASSHQTLGYSTDTQYF

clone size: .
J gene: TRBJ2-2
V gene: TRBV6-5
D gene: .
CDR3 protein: CASSPLGGRTGELFF

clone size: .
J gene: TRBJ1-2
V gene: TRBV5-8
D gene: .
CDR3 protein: CASSLAGNYGYTF

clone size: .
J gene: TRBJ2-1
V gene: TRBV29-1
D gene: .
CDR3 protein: CSVASRGGEQFF

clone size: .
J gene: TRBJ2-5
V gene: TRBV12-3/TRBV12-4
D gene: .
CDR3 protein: CASSFSGTQYF

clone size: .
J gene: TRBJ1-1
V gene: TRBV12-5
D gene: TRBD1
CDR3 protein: CASGLVTGGGRAFF

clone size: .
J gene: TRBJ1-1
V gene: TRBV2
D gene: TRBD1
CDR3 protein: CASRGQGLRTEAFF

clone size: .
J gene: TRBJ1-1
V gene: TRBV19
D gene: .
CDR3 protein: CASSRTGLLSNTEAFF

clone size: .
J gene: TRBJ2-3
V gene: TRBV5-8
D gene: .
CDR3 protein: CASSSRGTDTQYF

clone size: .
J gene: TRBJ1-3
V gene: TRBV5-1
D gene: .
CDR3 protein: CASRPDNSGNTIYF

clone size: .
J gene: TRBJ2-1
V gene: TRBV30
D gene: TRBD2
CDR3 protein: CAWSIGLVNEQFF

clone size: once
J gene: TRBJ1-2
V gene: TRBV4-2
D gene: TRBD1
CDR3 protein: CASSQDAGGLYGYTF

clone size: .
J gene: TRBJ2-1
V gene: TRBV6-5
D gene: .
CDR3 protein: CASSYDTNNEQFF

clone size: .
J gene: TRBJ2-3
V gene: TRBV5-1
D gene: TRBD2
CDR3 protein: CASSRRGLAGLTDTQYF

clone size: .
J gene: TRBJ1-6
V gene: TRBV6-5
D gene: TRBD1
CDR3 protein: CASSYDRGQNSPLHF

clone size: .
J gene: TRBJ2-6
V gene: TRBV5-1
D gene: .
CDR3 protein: CASSSPERAGANVLTF

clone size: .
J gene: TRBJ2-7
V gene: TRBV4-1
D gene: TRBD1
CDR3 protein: CASSQGPGQGDYEQYF

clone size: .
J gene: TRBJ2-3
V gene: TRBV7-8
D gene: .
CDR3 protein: CASSLRIGVRKRSTDTQYF

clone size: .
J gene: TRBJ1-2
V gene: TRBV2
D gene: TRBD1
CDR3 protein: CASRRQGYGYTF

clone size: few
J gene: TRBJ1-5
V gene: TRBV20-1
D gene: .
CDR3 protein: CSASDGWGGNQPQHF

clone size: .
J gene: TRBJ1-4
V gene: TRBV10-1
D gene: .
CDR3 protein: CASSPGGLEEKLFF

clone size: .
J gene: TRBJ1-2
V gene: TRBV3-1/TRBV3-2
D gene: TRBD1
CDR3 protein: CASSQDRGRGYGYTF

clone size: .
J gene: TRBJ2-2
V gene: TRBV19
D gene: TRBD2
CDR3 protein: CASSTIAGANTGELFF

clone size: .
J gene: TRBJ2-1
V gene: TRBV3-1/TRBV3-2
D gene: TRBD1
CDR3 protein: CASSQGTGLGNEQFF

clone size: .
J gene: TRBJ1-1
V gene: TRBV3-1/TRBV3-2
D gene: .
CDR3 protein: CASRRGAQNTEAFF

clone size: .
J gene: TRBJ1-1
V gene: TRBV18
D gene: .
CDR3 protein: CASSPQAQGLEAFF

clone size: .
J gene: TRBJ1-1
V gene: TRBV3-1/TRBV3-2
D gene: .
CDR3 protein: CASSLSTEAFF